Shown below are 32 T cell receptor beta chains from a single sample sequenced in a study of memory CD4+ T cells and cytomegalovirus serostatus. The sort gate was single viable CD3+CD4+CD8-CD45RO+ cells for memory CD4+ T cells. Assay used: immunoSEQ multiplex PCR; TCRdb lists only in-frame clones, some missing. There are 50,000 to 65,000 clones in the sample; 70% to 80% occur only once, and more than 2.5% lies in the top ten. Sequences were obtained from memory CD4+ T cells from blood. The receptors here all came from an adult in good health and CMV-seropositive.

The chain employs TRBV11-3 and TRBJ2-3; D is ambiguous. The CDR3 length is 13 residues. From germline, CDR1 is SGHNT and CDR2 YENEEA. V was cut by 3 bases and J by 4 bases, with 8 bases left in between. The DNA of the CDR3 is TGTGCCAGCAGCTTTTTTGTGGCAGATACGCAGTATTTT. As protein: CASSFFVADTQYF.

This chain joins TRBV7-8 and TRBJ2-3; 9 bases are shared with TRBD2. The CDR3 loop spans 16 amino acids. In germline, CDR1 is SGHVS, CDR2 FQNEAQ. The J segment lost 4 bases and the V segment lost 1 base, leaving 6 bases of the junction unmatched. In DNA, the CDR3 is TGTGCCAGCAGCTTAGAAGCGGGAGGAGCCCCAGATACGCAGTATTTT. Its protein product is CASSLEAGGAPDTQYF.

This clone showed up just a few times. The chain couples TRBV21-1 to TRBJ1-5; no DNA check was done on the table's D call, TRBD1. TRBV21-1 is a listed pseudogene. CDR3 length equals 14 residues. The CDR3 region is CASTRGQGGQPQHF. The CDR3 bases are TGTGCCAGCACCCGAGGACAGGGAGGTCAGCCCCAGCATTTT.

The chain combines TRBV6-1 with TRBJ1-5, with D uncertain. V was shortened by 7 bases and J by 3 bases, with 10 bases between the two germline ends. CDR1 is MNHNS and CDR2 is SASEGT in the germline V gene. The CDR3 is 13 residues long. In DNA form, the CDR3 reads TGTGCCAGCATAGAACAGAACAATCAGCCCCAGCATTTT. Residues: CASIEQNNQPQHF.

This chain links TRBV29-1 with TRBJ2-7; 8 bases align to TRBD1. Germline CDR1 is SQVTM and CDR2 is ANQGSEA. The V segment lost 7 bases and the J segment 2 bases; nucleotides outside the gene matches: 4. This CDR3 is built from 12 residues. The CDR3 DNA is TGCAGCGCCGGACAGGGAGCCTACGAGCAGTACTTC. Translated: CSAGQGAYEQYF.

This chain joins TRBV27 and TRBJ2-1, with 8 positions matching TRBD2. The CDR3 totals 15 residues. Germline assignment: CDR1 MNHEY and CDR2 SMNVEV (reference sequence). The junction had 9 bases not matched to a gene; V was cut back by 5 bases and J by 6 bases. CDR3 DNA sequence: TGTGCCAGCAGTGACCCAGCGGGAGTGGGCAATGAGCAGTTCTTC. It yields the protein CASSDPAGVGNEQFF.

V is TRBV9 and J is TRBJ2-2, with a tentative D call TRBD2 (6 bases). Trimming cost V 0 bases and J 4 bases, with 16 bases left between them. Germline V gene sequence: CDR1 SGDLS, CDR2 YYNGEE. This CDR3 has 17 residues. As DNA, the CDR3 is TGTGCCAGCAGCGTAGCTATTGTAGCGGCAGGCACCGGGGAGCTGTTTTTT. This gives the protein CASSVAIVAAGTGELFF.

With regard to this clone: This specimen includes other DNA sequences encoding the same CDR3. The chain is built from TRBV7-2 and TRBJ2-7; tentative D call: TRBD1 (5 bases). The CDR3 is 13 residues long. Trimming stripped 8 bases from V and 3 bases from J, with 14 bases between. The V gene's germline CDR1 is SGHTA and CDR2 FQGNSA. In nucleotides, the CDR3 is TGTGCCAGCTCCCCCACAGGTTTCTACGAGCAGTACGTC. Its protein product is CASSPTGFYEQYV.

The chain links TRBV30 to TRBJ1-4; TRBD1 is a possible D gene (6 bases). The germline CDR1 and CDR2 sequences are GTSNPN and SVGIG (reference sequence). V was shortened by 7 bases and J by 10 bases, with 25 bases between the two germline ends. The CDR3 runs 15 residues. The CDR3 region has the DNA TGTGCCTCATCGGGGGGGCCTGCGATAGGTAGAAAACTGTTTTTT. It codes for CASSGGPAIGRKLFF. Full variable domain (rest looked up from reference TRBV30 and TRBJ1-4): SQTIHQWPATLVQPVGSPLSLECTVEGTSNPNLYWYRQAAGRGLQLLFYSVGIGQISSEVPQNLSASRPQDRQFILSSKKLLLSDSGFYLCASSGGPAIGRKLFFGSGTQLSVL.

The CDR3 region is CASSTRFSESETQYF. The CDR3, as DNA: TGTGCCAGTTCCACTAGGTTTAGTGAATCGGAGACCCAGTACTTC. The rearrangement uses TRBV28 and TRBJ2-5, with D perhaps matching TRBD2 (5 bases). This CDR3 contains 15 residues. The V end lost 9 bases, the J end lost 5 bases, and 22 bases lay between the germline ends. Germline values: CDR1 MDHEN, CDR2 SYDVKM.

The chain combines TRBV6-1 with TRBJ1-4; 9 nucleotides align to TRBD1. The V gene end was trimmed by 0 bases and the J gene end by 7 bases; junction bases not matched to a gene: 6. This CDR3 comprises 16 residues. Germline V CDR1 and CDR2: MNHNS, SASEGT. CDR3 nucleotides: TGTGCCAGCAGTGAAGCCGGACAGGGGAGGGGTGAAAAACTGTTTTTT. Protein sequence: CASSEAGQGRGEKLFF.

Here the CDR3 DNA reads TGCGCCAGCAGCTTGGTGGCAGGAACCGAACTCCTACAAGAGTACTTC. Amino acid sequence: CASSLVAGTELLQEYF. V usage is TRBV5-1 and J usage is TRBJ2-5, with D unclear. The V end was cut by 0 bases, the J end by 12 bases, with 24 bases between. The CDR3 extends over 16 amino acids. Germline lookup yields CDR1 SGHRS and CDR2 YFSETQ.

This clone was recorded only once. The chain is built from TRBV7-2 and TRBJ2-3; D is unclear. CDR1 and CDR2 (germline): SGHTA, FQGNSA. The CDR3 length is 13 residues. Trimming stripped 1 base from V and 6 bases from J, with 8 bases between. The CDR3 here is CASSLVRLDTQYF. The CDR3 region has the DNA TGTGCCAGCAGCTTAGTTAGACTTGATACGCAGTATTTT.

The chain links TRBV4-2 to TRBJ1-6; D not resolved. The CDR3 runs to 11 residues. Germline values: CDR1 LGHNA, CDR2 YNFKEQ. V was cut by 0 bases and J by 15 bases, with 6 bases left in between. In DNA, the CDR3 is TGTGCCAGCAGCCAAGATCAGGTCCTCCACTTT. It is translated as CASSQDQVLHF.

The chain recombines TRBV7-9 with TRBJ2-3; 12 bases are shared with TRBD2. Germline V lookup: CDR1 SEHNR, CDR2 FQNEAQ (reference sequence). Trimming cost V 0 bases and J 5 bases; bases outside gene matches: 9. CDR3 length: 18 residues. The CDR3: CASSLASHASGGGDTQYF. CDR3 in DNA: TGTGCCAGCAGCTTAGCGTCACACGCTAGCGGGGGGGGAGATACGCAGTATTTT.

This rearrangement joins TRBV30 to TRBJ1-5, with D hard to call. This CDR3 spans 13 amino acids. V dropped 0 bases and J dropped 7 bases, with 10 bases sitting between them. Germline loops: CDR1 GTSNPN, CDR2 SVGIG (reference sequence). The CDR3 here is CAWSVQGGQPQHF. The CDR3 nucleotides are TGTGCCTGGAGTGTGCAAGGAGGCCAGCCCCAGCATTTT.

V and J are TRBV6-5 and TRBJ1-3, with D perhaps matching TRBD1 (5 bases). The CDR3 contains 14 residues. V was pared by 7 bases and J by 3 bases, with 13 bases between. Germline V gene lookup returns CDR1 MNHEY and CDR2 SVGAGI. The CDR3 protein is CASKSGFGGNTIYF. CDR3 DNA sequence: TGTGCCAGCAAATCAGGGTTCGGTGGAAACACCATATATTTT.

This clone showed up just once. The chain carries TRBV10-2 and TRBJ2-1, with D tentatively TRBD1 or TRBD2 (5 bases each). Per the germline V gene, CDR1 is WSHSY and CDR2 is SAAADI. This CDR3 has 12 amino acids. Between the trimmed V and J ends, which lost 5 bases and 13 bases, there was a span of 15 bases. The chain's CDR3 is CASSNTLGEQFF. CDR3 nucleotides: TGCGCCAGCAGTAACACCCTGGGGGAACAGTTCTTC.

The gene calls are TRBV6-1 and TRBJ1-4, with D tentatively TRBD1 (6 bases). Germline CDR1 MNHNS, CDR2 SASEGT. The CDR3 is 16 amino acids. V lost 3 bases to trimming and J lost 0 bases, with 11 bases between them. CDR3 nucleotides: TGTGCCAGCAGTGATATCCGGACAGCAACTAATGAAAAACTGTTTTTT. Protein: CASSDIRTATNEKLFF.

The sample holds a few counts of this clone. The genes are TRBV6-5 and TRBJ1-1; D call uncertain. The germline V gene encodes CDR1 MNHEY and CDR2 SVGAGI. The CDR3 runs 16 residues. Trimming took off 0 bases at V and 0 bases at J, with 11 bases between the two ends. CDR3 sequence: CASSYSRNSLNTEAFF. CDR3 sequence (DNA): TGTGCCAGCAGTTACTCGAGGAACAGCTTGAACACTGAAGCTTTCTTT.

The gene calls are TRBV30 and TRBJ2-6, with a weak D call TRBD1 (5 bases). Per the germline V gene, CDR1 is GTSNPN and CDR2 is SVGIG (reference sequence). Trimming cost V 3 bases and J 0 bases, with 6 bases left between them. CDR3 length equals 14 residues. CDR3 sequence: CAWSRDSGANVLTF. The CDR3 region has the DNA TGTGCCTGGAGCAGGGACTCTGGGGCCAACGTCCTGACTTTC.

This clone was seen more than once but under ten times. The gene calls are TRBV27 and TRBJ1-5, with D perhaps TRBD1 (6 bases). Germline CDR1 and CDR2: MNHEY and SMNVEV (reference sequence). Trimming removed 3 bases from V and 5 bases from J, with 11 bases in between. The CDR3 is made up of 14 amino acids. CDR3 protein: CASSLAGVDQPQHF. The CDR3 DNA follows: TGTGCCAGCAGTTTGGCAGGGGTAGATCAGCCCCAGCATTTT.

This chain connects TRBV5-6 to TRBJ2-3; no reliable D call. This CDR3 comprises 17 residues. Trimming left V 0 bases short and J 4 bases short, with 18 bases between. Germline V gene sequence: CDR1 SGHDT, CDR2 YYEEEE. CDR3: CASSLAWAPNSADTQYF. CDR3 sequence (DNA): TGTGCCAGCAGCTTGGCTTGGGCCCCCAACAGCGCAGATACGCAGTATTTT.

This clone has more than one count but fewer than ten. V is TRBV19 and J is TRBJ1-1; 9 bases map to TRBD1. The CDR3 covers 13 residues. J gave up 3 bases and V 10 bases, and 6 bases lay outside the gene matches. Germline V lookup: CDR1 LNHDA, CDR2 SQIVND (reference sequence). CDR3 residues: CATTTGGYTEAFF. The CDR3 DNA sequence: TGTGCCACCACGACAGGGGGGTACACTGAAGCTTTCTTT.

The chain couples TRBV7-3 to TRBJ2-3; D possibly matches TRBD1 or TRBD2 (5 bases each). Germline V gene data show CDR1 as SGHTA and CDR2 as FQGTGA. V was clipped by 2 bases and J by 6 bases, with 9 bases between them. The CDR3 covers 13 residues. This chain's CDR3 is CASSLGEGDTQYF. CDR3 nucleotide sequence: TGTGCCAGCAGCTTAGGCGAGGGGGATACGCAGTATTTT.

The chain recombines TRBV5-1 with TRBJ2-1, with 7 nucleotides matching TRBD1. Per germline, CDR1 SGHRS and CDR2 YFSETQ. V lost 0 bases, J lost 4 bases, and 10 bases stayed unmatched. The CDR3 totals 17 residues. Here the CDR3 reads CASSLAGARQGYNEQFF. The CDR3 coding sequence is TGCGCCAGCAGCTTGGCCGGGGCCAGACAGGGTTACAATGAGCAGTTCTTC.

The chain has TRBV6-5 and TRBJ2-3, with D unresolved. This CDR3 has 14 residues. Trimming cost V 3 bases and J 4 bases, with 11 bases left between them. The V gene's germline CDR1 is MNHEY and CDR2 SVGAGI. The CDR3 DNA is TGTGCCAGCAGTTATTCCGGCGAGGCAGATACGCAGTATTTT. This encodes CASSYSGEADTQYF.

CDR3 sequence reads: CASSIGTSGISTQYF. The CDR3 DNA follows: TGTGCCAGCAGCATAGGGACTAGCGGAATTAGTACGCAGTATTTT. V usage is TRBV2 and J usage is TRBJ2-3; 11 bases fit TRBD2. This CDR3 region has 15 residues. Germline CDR1 and CDR2: SNHLY and FYNNEI. The ends lost 6 bases at V and 8 bases at J; junction bases unmatched: 10.

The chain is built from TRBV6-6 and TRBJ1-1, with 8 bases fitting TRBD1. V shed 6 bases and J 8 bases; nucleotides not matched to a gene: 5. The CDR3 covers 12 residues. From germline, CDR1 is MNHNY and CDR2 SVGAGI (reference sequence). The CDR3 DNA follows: TGTGCCAGCAGAGGACAGGGTCTCGAAGCTTTCTTT. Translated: CASRGQGLEAFF.

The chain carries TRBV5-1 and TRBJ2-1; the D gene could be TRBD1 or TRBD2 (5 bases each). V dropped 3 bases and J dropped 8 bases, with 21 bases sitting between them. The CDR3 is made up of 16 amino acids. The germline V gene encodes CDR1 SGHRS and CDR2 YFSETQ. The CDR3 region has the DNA TGCGCCAGCAGCTCTGGGGGTATCAGGAGCTCCGATGAGCAGTTCTTC. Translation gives CASSSGGIRSSDEQFF.

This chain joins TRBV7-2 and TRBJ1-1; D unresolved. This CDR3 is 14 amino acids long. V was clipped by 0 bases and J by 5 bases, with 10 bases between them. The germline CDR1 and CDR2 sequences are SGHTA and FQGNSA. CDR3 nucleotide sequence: TGTGCCAGCAGCTTAGCGGAGGGTGTGACTGAAGCTTTCTTT. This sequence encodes CASSLAEGVTEAFF.

CDR3 protein: CASSQDVAGTGGVYGYTF. The CDR3 bases are TGCGCCAGCAGCCAAGATGTAGCCGGGACAGGGGGTGTCTATGGCTACACCTTC. The J gene is TRBJ1-2, the V gene TRBV4-3; 11 bases map to TRBD1. J lost 4 bases, V lost 0 bases, and 10 bases had no gene match. This CDR3 is built from 18 residues. Germline CDR1 LGHNA, CDR2 YSLEER.